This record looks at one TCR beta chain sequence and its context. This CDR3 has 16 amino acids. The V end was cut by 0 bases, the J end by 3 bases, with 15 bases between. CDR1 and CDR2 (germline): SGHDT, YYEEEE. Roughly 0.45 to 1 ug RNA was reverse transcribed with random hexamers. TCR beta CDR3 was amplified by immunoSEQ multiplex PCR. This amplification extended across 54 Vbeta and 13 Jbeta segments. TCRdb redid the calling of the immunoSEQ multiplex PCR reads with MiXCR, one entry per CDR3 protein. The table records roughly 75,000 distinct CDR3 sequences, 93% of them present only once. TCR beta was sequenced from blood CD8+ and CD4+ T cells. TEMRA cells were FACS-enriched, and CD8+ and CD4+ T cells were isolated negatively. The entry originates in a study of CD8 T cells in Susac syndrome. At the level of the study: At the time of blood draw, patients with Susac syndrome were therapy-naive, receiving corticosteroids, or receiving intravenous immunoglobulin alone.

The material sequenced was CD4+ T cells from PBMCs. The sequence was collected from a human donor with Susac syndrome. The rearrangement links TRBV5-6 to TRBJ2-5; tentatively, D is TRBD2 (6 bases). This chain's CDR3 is CASSLVGGTYEETQYF. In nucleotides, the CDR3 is TGTGCCAGCAGCTTGGTGGGCGGGACGTATGAAGAGACCCAGTACTTC.